This T cell receptor (beta chain) came from a study of blood T cell repertoires in COVID-19. J was trimmed by 4 bases and V by 3 bases; bases with no gene match: 5. The germline gives CDR1 LNHDA, CDR2 SQIVND (reference sequence). The CDR3 spans 15 residues. Everyone who took part was about 18 to 90 years old, and they came from about 25 US areas. Researchers sorted participants into cohorts using their self-reported clinical history. Individuals in the exposed group had encountered a COVID-19 case within 2 weeks preceding study entry. Clones were sequenced by immunoSEQ multiplex PCR, and TCRdb holds only the in-frame ones, with some missing. The sample yields around 400,000 clones, approximately 91% seen once.

Sequences were obtained from PBMCs or T cells enriched from blood (not recorded which). The rearrangement joins TRBV19 to TRBJ1-5; 8 positions match TRBD1. The sequence was obtained from a woman in her thirties or forties who had been exposed to COVID-19. In nucleotides, the CDR3 is TGTGCCAGTAGTATGGACAGGGCTCCTAATCAGCCCCAGCATTTT. This gives the protein CASSMDRAPNQPQHF.